Shown below are 25 T cell receptor beta chains from a single sample sequenced in a study of OX40 agonist ivuxolimab in advanced cancers. TCRdb's table, derived via immunoSEQ multiplex PCR, lists solely in-frame clones and lacks some. The data show roughly 53,000 clones, with roughly nine tenths seen just once and about 50% held by the top ten. The source material was CD4+ or CD8+ T cells sorted from blood, sampled in a trial of the OX40 agonist ivuxolimab. Source of these receptors: an adult with an advanced solid tumor such as melanoma, head and neck, liver or kidney cancer.

The V gene is TRBV5-6, the J gene TRBJ2-1; 9 nucleotides line up with TRBD2. The CDR3 has 15 residues. Germline V gene data show CDR1 as SGHDT and CDR2 as YYEEEE. J lost 5 bases, V lost 3 bases, and 6 bases had no gene match. The CDR3 DNA is TGTGCCAGCAGCTGGGGTAGCGGGAGCCACAATGAGCAGTTCTTC. Its translation: CASSWGSGSHNEQFF. Full variable domain (rest looked up from reference TRBV5-6 and TRBJ2-1): DAGVTQSPTHLIKTRGQQVTLRCSPKSGHDTVSWYQQALGQGPQFIFQYYEEEERQRGNFPDRFSGHQFPNYSSELNVNALLLGDSALYLCASSWGSGSHNEQFFGPGTRLTVL.

The CDR3 DNA sequence: TGTGCCAGCAAGCGACTAGCGGGAGGACACGAGACCCAGTACTTC. The encoded protein is CASKRLAGGHETQYF. The chain is built from TRBV27 and TRBJ2-5; TRBD2 matches 13 bases. Germline-derived CDR1 and CDR2 are MNHEY and SMNVEV (reference sequence). This CDR3 region has 15 residues. The junction had 7 bases not matched to a gene; V was cut back by 7 bases and J by 5 bases.

The chain joins TRBV11-2 to TRBJ2-1; possibly TRBD2 for D (6 bases). The CDR3 covers 13 residues. Germline V gives CDR1 SGHAT, CDR2 FQNNGV. V was cut by 2 bases and J by 6 bases, with 8 bases left in between. The CDR3 loop is CASSLRTINEQFF. The CDR3 DNA is TGTGCCAGCAGCTTACGGACTATCAATGAGCAGTTCTTC.

V usage is TRBV7-2 and J usage is TRBJ2-5; 8 bases are a match to TRBD2. The CDR3 is 14 amino acids. Per the germline V gene, CDR1 is SGHTA and CDR2 is FQGNSA. The junction had 2 bases not matched to a gene; V was cut back by 0 bases and J by 5 bases. The CDR3 is CASSLAAGAETQYF. CDR3 nucleotide sequence: TGTGCCAGCAGCTTAGCAGCGGGGGCGGAGACCCAGTACTTC.

The sample holds a few counts of this clone. The gene calls are TRBV7-9 and TRBJ2-4; the D gene could be TRBD1 or TRBD2 (5 bases each). Per the germline V gene, CDR1 is SEHNR and CDR2 is FQNEAQ (reference sequence). Between the trimmed V and J ends, which lost 0 bases and 8 bases, there was a span of 8 bases. The CDR3 is 13 amino acids. CDR3 coding DNA: TGTGCCAGCAGCTTAGCGGGGGACGACATTCAGTACTTC. It encodes CASSLAGDDIQYF. Full variable domain (remainder filled in from reference TRBV7-9 and TRBJ2-4): DTGVSQNPRHKITKRGQNVTFRCDPISEHNRLYWYRQTLGQGPEFLTYFQNEAQLEKSRLLSDRFSAERPKGSFSTLEIQRTEQGDSAMYLCASSLAGDDIQYFGAGTRLSVL.

V usage is TRBV19 and J usage is TRBJ2-1, with D possibly being TRBD2 (7 bases). The germline V gene encodes CDR1 LNHDA and CDR2 SQIVND (reference sequence). Trimming stripped 2 bases from V and 8 bases from J, with 10 bases between. This CDR3 is built from 13 residues. CDR3 nucleotide sequence: TGTGCCAGTAGTATACAAGGGGGGGATGAGCAGTTCTTC. Protein: CASSIQGGDEQFF.

DNA of the CDR3: TGTGCCAGCAGCTACGGGACAGGGGGCGAGGGCACTGAAGCTTTCTTT. It is translated as CASSYGTGGEGTEAFF. J is TRBJ1-1 and V is TRBV9, with 12 bases identical to TRBD1. There are 16 residues in the CDR3. Germline-derived CDR1 and CDR2 are SGDLS and YYNGEE. V lost 4 bases and J lost 4; bases outside the gene matches: 8.

This clone has only a few counts. The chain has TRBV4-1 and TRBJ1-2; weak D call: TRBD1 (6 bases). This CDR3 spans 15 amino acids. Germline loops: CDR1 MGHRA, CDR2 YSYEKL. The V end lost 0 bases, the J end lost 4 bases, and 12 bases lay between the germline ends. The CDR3 DNA sequence: TGCGCCAGCAGCCAAGATTCATCCAGGGGCTATGGCTACACCTTC. It yields the protein CASSQDSSRGYGYTF.

The chain employs TRBV11-2 and TRBJ2-5; no clear D gene. The germline V gene has CDR1 SGHAT and CDR2 FQNNGV. This CDR3 has 13 residues. Trimming stripped 3 bases from V and 5 bases from J, with 10 bases between. CDR3 sequence (DNA): TGTGCCAGCAGCTTTTGGAGAACGGAGACCCAGTACTTC. Residues: CASSFWRTETQYF.

The table lists this clone with a few counts. The chain recombines TRBV5-1 with TRBJ1-1, with TRBD1 matching over 7 bases. The trim removed 3 bases at V and 0 bases at J, leaving 2 bases unmatched. This CDR3 is 14 amino acids long. Germline CDR1 and CDR2: SGHRS and YFSETQ. The chain's CDR3 is CASSWTGMNTEAFF. The CDR3 DNA is TGCGCCAGCAGCTGGACAGGCATGAACACTGAAGCTTTCTTT.

This chain joins TRBV7-8 and TRBJ2-7, with a weak D call TRBD2 (5 bases). The CDR3 contains 14 residues. V lost 4 bases, J lost 4 bases, and 14 bases lay in between. Germline values: CDR1 SGHVS, CDR2 FQNEAQ. DNA of the CDR3: TGTGCCAGCAGCTCCTCTACGGGAAGATACGAGCAGTACTTC. It translates to CASSSSTGRYEQYF.

V and J are TRBV7-9 and TRBJ2-5; 8 nucleotides match TRBD1. Trimming at V came to 2 bases and at J to 1 base, leaving 6 bases not matched to a gene. This CDR3 contains 16 residues. Looked up from germline, CDR1 is SEHNR and CDR2 is FQNEAQ (reference sequence). The DNA for the CDR3 is TGTGCCAGCAGCTTAAGTTGGACAGGGCGCCAAGAGACCCAGTACTTC. This encodes CASSLSWTGRQETQYF.

About this clone itself: Other nucleotide sequences from this sample produce the same CDR3. The rearrangement joins TRBV6-5 to TRBJ1-1, with D possibly TRBD1 on 6 matching bases. V was cut by 7 bases and J by 1 base, with 10 bases left in between. The CDR3 sequence is 13 residues long. Germline assignment: CDR1 MNHEY and CDR2 SVGAGI. CDR3 sequence reads: CASNRQENTEAFF. The CDR3 DNA reads as TGTGCCAGCAATCGACAGGAGAACACTGAAGCTTTCTTT.

The chain links TRBV28 to TRBJ2-1; 15 bases match TRBD2. Germline-derived CDR1 and CDR2 are MDHEN and SYDVKM. V trimming: 5 bases; J trimming: 0 bases; junction bases outside the gene matches: 8. This CDR3 spans 19 amino acids. As DNA, the CDR3 is TGTGCCAGCAGTACCGGGACTAGCGGGGGGACTCACTCCTACAATGAGCAGTTCTTC. Protein sequence: CASSTGTSGGTHSYNEQFF.

The chain combines TRBV6-4 with TRBJ2-1; TRBD2 aligns across 9 bases. Germline CDR1 MRHNA, CDR2 SNTAGT. This CDR3 comprises 14 residues. The ends lost 0 bases at V and 9 bases at J; junction bases unmatched: 3. CDR3 sequence (DNA): TGTGCCAGCAGTGACTCCCTAGCGGGGAGTGAGCAGTTCTTC. Its translation is CASSDSLAGSEQFF.

The chain carries TRBV28 and TRBJ1-6; D gene unclear. The germline V gene encodes CDR1 MDHEN and CDR2 SYDVKM. The V end was cut by 3 bases, the J end by 7 bases, with 10 bases between. The CDR3 consists of 14 residues. The CDR3 sequence: CASSFGLANSPLHF. The CDR3 nucleotides read TGTGCCAGCAGTTTCGGCCTTGCCAATTCACCCCTCCACTTT.

The V gene is TRBV6-1, the J gene TRBJ2-7; TRBD1 is a possible D gene (6 bases). V was cut by 6 bases and J by 1 base, with 10 bases left in between. Per the germline V gene, CDR1 is MNHNS and CDR2 is SASEGT. This CDR3 comprises 13 residues. The chain's CDR3 is CASRRQASYEQYF. The CDR3 DNA reads as TGTGCCAGCAGACGACAGGCATCCTACGAGCAGTACTTC.

CDR3 in amino acids: CAISGQGSGNTIYF. In DNA, the CDR3 is TGTGCCATCAGTGGACAGGGGTCCGGAAACACCATATATTTT. The gene calls are TRBV10-3 and TRBJ1-3, with 8 bases lining up with TRBD1. CDR3 size: 14 residues. After removal of 4 bases from V and 4 bases from J, the junction contained 3 bases not matched to a gene. Germline values: CDR1 ENHRY, CDR2 SYGVKD.

The chain uses TRBV29-1 and TRBJ1-2; maybe TRBD1 (6 bases). Germline-derived CDR1 and CDR2 are SQVTM and ANQGSEA. V lost 4 bases to trimming and J lost 4 bases, with 16 bases between them. The CDR3 contains 14 residues. CDR3 loop: CSVGQASTIYGYTF. The CDR3 bases are TGCAGCGTTGGACAGGCGTCTACGATCTATGGCTACACCTTC.

The chain carries TRBV18 and TRBJ1-1; maybe TRBD1 (5 bases). CDR1 is KGHSH, CDR2 LQKENI, per germline. The CDR3 is 15 residues long. Trimming cost V 0 bases and J 4 bases, with 12 bases left between them. Here the CDR3 DNA reads TGTGCCAGCTCACCACCGGGGACTTCGTTCACTGAAGCTTTCTTT. It yields the protein CASSPPGTSFTEAFF.

The genes are TRBV27 and TRBJ1-1; the match to TRBD1 covers 11 bases. Looked up from germline, CDR1 is MNHEY and CDR2 is SMNVEV (reference sequence). The V segment lost 3 bases and the J segment 11 bases; nucleotides outside the gene matches: 5. The CDR3 extends over 13 amino acids. CDR3 bases: TGTGCCAGCAGTTTCGGACAGGGGGCAAAGGCTTTCTTT. This translates into CASSFGQGAKAFF.

The chain is built from TRBV2 and TRBJ2-7; D may be TRBD2 (6 bases). V dropped 7 bases and J dropped 2 bases, with 21 bases sitting between them. Germline V gene lookup returns CDR1 SNHLY and CDR2 FYNNEI. The length of the CDR3 is 16 residues. The CDR3 here is CASKPPGDRRAYEQYF. CDR3 sequence (DNA): TGTGCCAGCAAACCCCCGGGAGACAGAAGAGCCTACGAGCAGTACTTC.

The rearrangement joins TRBV18 to TRBJ1-1, with D maybe TRBD1 (6 bases). V was clipped by 1 base and J by 2 bases, with 8 bases between them. Germline V gives CDR1 KGHSH, CDR2 LQKENI. The CDR3 runs 14 residues. In DNA form, the CDR3 reads TGTGCCAGCTCACCACGACAGGAAAACACTGAAGCTTTCTTT. Its translation: CASSPRQENTEAFF.

The CDR3 loop reads CASSLATSLYNEQFF. CDR3 in DNA: TGTGCCAGCAGCTTGGCGACTAGTCTCTACAATGAGCAGTTCTTC. The chain joins TRBV11-2 to TRBJ2-1; tentatively, D is TRBD2 (6 bases). This CDR3 contains 15 residues. CDR1 SGHAT and CDR2 FQNNGV come from the germline V gene. V lost 3 bases, J lost 3 bases, and 12 bases lay in between.

V usage is TRBV6-1 and J usage is TRBJ2-5; D is unresolved. CDR3 length: 15 residues. Between the trimmed V and J ends, which lost 7 bases and 2 bases, there was a span of 17 bases. Germline values: CDR1 MNHNS, CDR2 SASEGT. The CDR3 sequence: CASTEHMVGQETQYF. For the CDR3, the DNA is TGTGCCAGCACCGAACACATGGTAGGACAAGAGACCCAGTACTTC.